These 32 T cell receptor beta chains came from one sample sequenced in a study of OX40 agonist ivuxolimab in advanced cancers. Data came from immunoSEQ multiplex PCR; TCRdb stores just in-frame clones and leaves some out. Of 67,000 or so clones in the sample, around four fifths were seen once. The material sequenced was CD4+ or CD8+ T cells sorted from blood, taken in a trial of the OX40 agonist ivuxolimab. The receptor set was obtained from an adult with an advanced solid tumor such as melanoma, head and neck, liver or kidney cancer.

The chain employs TRBV6-5 and TRBJ2-7; D unresolved. Germline V gene data show CDR1 as MNHEY and CDR2 as SVGAGI. CDR3 length: 14 residues. V was pared by 2 bases and J by 0 bases, with 8 bases between. The DNA of the CDR3 is TGTGCCAGCAGTTACGCACAGAGCTCCTACGAGCAGTACTTC. It translates to CASSYAQSSYEQYF.

The rearrangement links TRBV30 to TRBJ2-5, with D perhaps matching TRBD2 (6 bases). The J call is in doubt because the DNA end fits TRBJ2-7 better. The germline V gene has CDR1 GTSNPN and CDR2 SVGIG (reference sequence). The CDR3 spans 17 residues. CDR3 region: CAWSVAPGGSGSYEQYF. CDR3 sequence (DNA): TGTGCCTGGAGTGTCGCCCCCGGAGGGAGTGGCTCCTACGAGCAGTACTTC.

The chain links TRBV6-5 to TRBJ2-7; D could derive from TRBD1 or TRBD2 (5 bases each). CDR3 length: 13 residues. Germline CDR1 and CDR2: MNHEY and SVGAGI. Trimming took off 4 bases at V and 6 bases at J, with 13 bases between the two ends. The CDR3 spells CASSSTNGGEQYF. CDR3 nucleotide sequence: TGTGCCAGCAGTTCCACCAATGGGGGCGAGCAGTACTTC.

The chain joins TRBV25-1 to TRBJ2-5, with TRBD2 identical over 7 bases. Trimming removed 3 bases from V and 4 bases from J; junction bases left unmatched: 5. The germline V gene encodes CDR1 MGHDK and CDR2 SYGVNS. This CDR3 has 14 residues. This CDR3 is CASSEIPGGETQYF. Written as DNA, the CDR3 is TGTGCCAGCAGTGAGATTCCGGGAGGAGAGACCCAGTACTTC.

V and J are TRBV28 and TRBJ2-5, with D possibly being TRBD1 or TRBD2 (5 bases each). Trimming removed 5 bases at V and 1 base at J, with 17 bases between. Germline V gives CDR1 MDHEN, CDR2 SYDVKM. The CDR3 contains 16 residues. CDR3 loop: CASSDPGAEGQETQYF. The CDR3 bases are TGTGCCAGCAGTGACCCCGGGGCCGAAGGCCAAGAGACCCAGTACTTC.

The CDR3, as DNA: TGCGCCAGCAGCCAAGGGGACAGGGGGGATGAGCAGTTCTTC. It codes for CASSQGDRGDEQFF. This chain uses TRBV4-1 with TRBJ2-1; TRBD1 aligns across 11 bases. CDR3 size: 14 residues. V dropped 1 base and J dropped 8; count of bases not matched to a gene: 1. Germline V lookup: CDR1 MGHRA, CDR2 YSYEKL.

The DNA for the CDR3 is TGTGCCAGCAGTGACGTAGCGGGGCCTAGCATTCAGTACTTC. Protein: CASSDVAGPSIQYF. V gene TRBV25-1 combines with J gene TRBJ2-4; 8 nucleotides agree with TRBD2. The CDR3 loop spans 14 amino acids. Germline V lookup: CDR1 MGHDK, CDR2 SYGVNS. The ends lost 3 bases at V and 9 bases at J; junction bases unmatched: 7. The entire variable domain, with the rest obtained from reference TRBV25-1 and TRBJ2-4, is as follows: EADIYQTPRYLVIGTGKKITLECSQTMGHDKMYWYQQDPGMELHLIHYSYGVNSTEKGDLSSESTVSRIRTEHFPLTLESARPSHTSQYLCASSDVAGPSIQYFGAGTRLSVL.

The genes are TRBV30 and TRBJ2-3, with TRBD2 identical over 8 bases. Trimming cost V 0 bases and J 4 bases; bases outside gene matches: 9. This CDR3 spans 16 amino acids. Germline V CDR1 and CDR2: GTSNPN, SVGIG (reference sequence). CDR3 sequence reads: CAWSVLAGRRADTQYF. CDR3 coding DNA: TGTGCCTGGAGTGTATTAGCGGGAAGACGGGCAGATACGCAGTATTTT. The whole variable domain, filled in from reference TRBV30 and TRBJ2-3, reads SQTIHQWPATLVQPVGSPLSLECTVEGTSNPNLYWYRQAAGRGLQLLFYSVGIGQISSEVPQNLSASRPQDRQFILSSKKLLLSDSGFYLCAWSVLAGRRADTQYFGPGTRLTVL.

CDR3 DNA: TGTGCCAGCAGCTTTATCACAGGGGGCGGCACAGATACGCAGTATTTT. It specifies CASSFITGGGTDTQYF. The chain employs TRBV11-2 and TRBJ2-3; the match to TRBD1 covers 9 bases. The CDR3 covers 16 residues. CDR1 and CDR2 (germline): SGHAT, FQNNGV. The V and J ends lost 3 bases and 1 base, in that order; junction bases with no gene match: 5.

This sequence joins TRBV11-2 and TRBJ2-7; D is unclear. The CDR3 is 12 amino acids. Germline V gene data show CDR1 as SGHAT and CDR2 as FQNNGV. V lost 2 bases and J 3 bases, leaving 5 bases between the germline ends. CDR3 in amino acids: CASSLIGYEQYF. The CDR3 DNA is TGTGCCAGCAGCTTAATCGGCTACGAGCAGTACTTC. Filled out from reference TRBV11-2 and TRBJ2-7, the complete variable domain reads EAGVAQSPRYKIIEKRQSVAFWCNPISGHATLYWYQQILGQGPKLLIQFQNNGVVDDSQLPKDRFSAERLKGVDSTLKIQPAKLEDSAVYLCASSLIGYEQYFGPGTRLTVT.

The rearrangement uses TRBV11-2 and TRBJ2-7; 10 bases are a match to TRBD2. The CDR3 has 18 amino acids. V lost 1 base and J lost 3; bases outside the gene matches: 12. Germline CDR1 reads SGHAT; CDR2 reads FQNNGV. The DNA for the CDR3 is TGTGCCAGCAGCTTAGCTAGCGGGAGCGTCCTACACATCTACGAGCAGTACTTC. This sequence encodes CASSLASGSVLHIYEQYF.

V usage is TRBV11-3 and J usage is TRBJ2-2; TRBD2 might be the D (5 bases). V shed 6 bases and J shed 4 bases, with 12 bases lying between them. The CDR3 length is 14 residues. Looked up from germline, CDR1 is SGHNT and CDR2 is YENEEA. CDR3 DNA: TGTGCCAGCAGTCTGGGGAGAAGCACCGGGGAGCTGTTTTTT. Its protein product is CASSLGRSTGELFF.

The J gene is TRBJ2-3, the V gene TRBV7-8; no firm D call. Germline lookup yields CDR1 SGHVS and CDR2 FQNEAQ. CDR3 length equals 12 residues. V lost 5 bases and J 6 bases, leaving 9 bases between the germline ends. The CDR3 DNA sequence: TGTGCCAGCAGCCCTCGTCTGGATACGCAGTATTTT. Translating it yields CASSPRLDTQYF.

This clone was counted a few times. This chain connects TRBV19 to TRBJ2-1; maybe TRBD1 (5 bases). Germline V CDR1 and CDR2: LNHDA, SQIVND (reference sequence). Trimming took off 3 bases at V and 5 bases at J, with 14 bases between the two ends. The CDR3 consists of 15 residues. As DNA, the CDR3 is TGTGCCAGTAGTATTGGGGCGGTGGGGCACAATGAGCAGTTCTTC. Protein sequence: CASSIGAVGHNEQFF.

The chain is built from TRBV5-4 and TRBJ2-3; the match to TRBD2 covers 8 bases. The V and J ends lost 4 bases and 1 base, in that order; junction bases with no gene match: 20. Germline lookup yields CDR1 SGHNT and CDR2 YYREEE (reference sequence). CDR3 length equals 20 residues. The CDR3 DNA sequence: TGTGCCAGCAGCCCATGGGGCGCGGGAGGTGCTCCTTTGGGCACAGATACGCAGTATTTT. Amino acid sequence: CASSPWGAGGAPLGTDTQYF.

This sequence joins TRBV28 and TRBJ2-7, with 8 nucleotides matching TRBD1. The CDR3 runs to 14 residues. V gave up 0 bases and J gave up 6 bases; unmatched junction bases: 4. Germline V gene lookup returns CDR1 MDHEN and CDR2 SYDVKM. CDR3 in amino acids: CASSLWTGDGEQYF. The CDR3 nucleotides are TGTGCCAGCAGTTTATGGACAGGGGATGGCGAGCAGTACTTC.

Only one count was recorded for this clone. This sequence joins TRBV7-9 and TRBJ2-5; no reliable D call. CDR3 length: 14 residues. Trimming removed 5 bases from V and 2 bases from J, with 12 bases in between. CDR1 and CDR2 from the germline V gene are SEHNR and FQNEAQ (reference sequence). CDR3 sequence reads: CASSPQGYQETQYF. CDR3 DNA sequence: TGTGCCAGCAGCCCACAAGGGTATCAAGAGACCCAGTACTTC.

The chain joins TRBV30 to TRBJ1-4, with no clear D. This CDR3 is built from 12 residues. V lost 3 bases and J lost 8, with 10 bases in between. Germline CDR1 is GTSNPN and CDR2 is SVGIG (reference sequence). CDR3 sequence reads: CAWRGLGEKLFF. The DNA of the CDR3 is TGTGCCTGGAGGGGATTGGGGGAAAAACTGTTTTTT.

The genes are TRBV7-9 and TRBJ2-2; D is ambiguous. CDR3 size: 16 residues. Trimming removed 5 bases at V and 4 bases at J, with 17 bases between. Germline V CDR1 and CDR2: SEHNR, FQNEAQ (reference sequence). In nucleotides, the CDR3 is TGTGCCAGCAGCCCGCGGTACTCTGGATTCACCGGGGAGCTGTTTTTT. Translated: CASSPRYSGFTGELFF.

This clone appeared a single time. The chain uses TRBV9 and TRBJ2-3; 9 bases match TRBD2. Trimming cost V 6 bases and J 0 bases; bases outside gene matches: 8. Germline loops: CDR1 SGDLS, CDR2 YYNGEE. The length of the CDR3 is 16 residues. CDR3 coding DNA: TGTGCCAGCACCCCGGAAGCGGGAGGTAGCACAGATACGCAGTATTTT. It translates to CASTPEAGGSTDTQYF.

The CDR3 coding sequence is TGTGCCAGCAGCGCCGGACTGGCAGGCGGTGTTCGTGGCTACACCTTC. Its translation: CASSAGLAGGVRGYTF. The chain uses TRBV5-4 and TRBJ1-2; D uncertain. The CDR3 is made up of 16 amino acids. V lost 4 bases and J lost 7, with 23 bases in between. From germline, CDR1 is SGHNT and CDR2 YYREEE (reference sequence).

J is TRBJ1-2 and V is TRBV9; perhaps TRBD1 as D (5 bases). The V end lost 3 bases, the J end lost 7 bases, and 10 bases lay between the germline ends. The CDR3 consists of 12 residues. Germline V gene data show CDR1 as SGDLS and CDR2 as YYNGEE. The CDR3 nucleotides read TGTGCCAGCAGCGCGGACAAGTTTGGCTACACCTTC. Translated, it gives CASSADKFGYTF.

This clone was seen only a few times. V and J are TRBV9 and TRBJ2-2; tentatively, D is TRBD2 (6 bases). V lost 0 bases, J lost 6 bases, and 12 bases lay in between. Germline V gives CDR1 SGDLS, CDR2 YYNGEE. The CDR3 runs 15 residues. The CDR3 here is CASSVAGSSSGELFF. CDR3 coding DNA: TGTGCCAGCAGCGTAGCCGGGAGTTCTTCCGGGGAGCTGTTTTTT.

The V gene is TRBV6-6, the J gene TRBJ2-2, with D possibly TRBD1 on 6 matching bases. The CDR3 sequence is 12 residues long. Per the germline V gene, CDR1 is MNHNY and CDR2 is SVGAGI (reference sequence). Between the trimmed V and J ends, which lost 5 bases and 7 bases, there was a span of 8 bases. The CDR3 is CASSTQGGELFF. CDR3 bases: TGTGCCAGCAGTACACAGGGCGGGGAGCTGTTTTTT.

This CDR3 is CASSGISISTDTQYF. CDR3 bases: TGTGCCAGCAGTGGAATCTCTATTTCCACAGATACGCAGTATTTT. The chain combines TRBV2 with TRBJ2-3, with D unclear. Germline CDR1 reads SNHLY; CDR2 reads FYNNEI. The CDR3 is made up of 15 amino acids. The ends were cut back, 4 bases at V and 2 bases at J, with 13 bases in the middle.

The rearrangement links TRBV7-9 to TRBJ2-2; 7 nucleotides line up with TRBD1. This CDR3 is built from 16 residues. The germline gives CDR1 SEHNR, CDR2 FQNEAQ (reference sequence). Trimming removed 3 bases from V and 0 bases from J; junction bases left unmatched: 4. The CDR3 nucleotides read TGTGCCAGCAGCTTTCCGGGACAGTCGAACACCGGGGAGCTGTTTTTT. It is translated as CASSFPGQSNTGELFF.

V and J are TRBV5-6 and TRBJ1-3; 7 bases align to TRBD1. The length of the CDR3 is 14 residues. The germline V gene has CDR1 SGHDT and CDR2 YYEEEE. J lost 2 bases, V lost 2 bases, and 1 base had no gene match. CDR3 residues: CASSLTGAGNTIYF. CDR3 bases: TGTGCCAGCAGCTTAACAGGGGCTGGAAACACCATATATTTT.

The chain links TRBV30 to TRBJ2-1, with 11 bases aligning to TRBD2. The CDR3 length is 15 residues. Germline V gene data show CDR1 as GTSNPN and CDR2 as SVGIG (reference sequence). V was pared by 2 bases and J by 5 bases, with 5 bases of the junction left unmatched. CDR3 loop: CAWSKGLAENNEQFF. In DNA, the CDR3 is TGTGCCTGGAGTAAGGGACTAGCGGAAAACAATGAGCAGTTCTTC.

The chain couples TRBV5-6 to TRBJ1-2; a weak D match, TRBD1 (5 bases). Germline lookup yields CDR1 SGHDT and CDR2 YYEEEE. The CDR3 runs 14 residues. V was trimmed by 3 bases and J by 6 bases, leaving 15 bases between them. The CDR3: CASSWGGQGDGYTF. The CDR3 DNA reads TGTGCCAGCAGCTGGGGCGGGCAGGGTGATGGCTACACCTTC. Combining the CDR3 with reference TRBV5-6 and TRBJ1-2 gives the whole variable domain DAGVTQSPTHLIKTRGQQVTLRCSPKSGHDTVSWYQQALGQGPQFIFQYYEEEERQRGNFPDRFSGHQFPNYSSELNVNALLLGDSALYLCASSWGGQGDGYTFGSGTRLTVV.

The rearrangement links TRBV19 to TRBJ1-5; 8 bases agree with TRBD1. The CDR3 length is 18 residues. Per the germline V gene, CDR1 is LNHDA and CDR2 is SQIVND (reference sequence). V lost 3 bases and J lost 4; bases outside the gene matches: 14. The CDR3 sequence: CASSIEGGKQGANQPQHF. DNA of the CDR3: TGTGCCAGTAGTATCGAAGGTGGCAAGCAGGGGGCAAATCAGCCCCAGCATTTT. Full variable domain (missing parts from reference TRBV19 and TRBJ1-5): DGGITQSPKYLFRKEGQNVTLSCEQNLNHDAMYWYRQDPGQGLRLIYYSQIVNDFQKGDIAEGYSVSREKKESFPLTVTSAQKNPTAFYLCASSIEGGKQGANQPQHFGDGTRLSIL.

CDR3 region: CASSAEISYEQYF. Here the CDR3 DNA reads TGTGCCAGCAGCGCTGAAATCTCCTACGAGCAGTACTTC. The rearrangement joins TRBV7-9 to TRBJ2-7; D is unclear. There are 13 residues in the CDR3. Deletions cut 5 bases from V and 0 bases from J, with 8 bases between. In germline, CDR1 is SEHNR, CDR2 FQNEAQ (reference sequence). Filled out from reference TRBV7-9 and TRBJ2-7, the complete variable domain reads DTGVSQNPRHKITKRGQNVTFRCDPISEHNRLYWYRQTLGQGPEFLTYFQNEAQLEKSRLLSDRFSAERPKGSFSTLEIQRTEQGDSAMYLCASSAEISYEQYFGPGTRLTVT.

In this sample, this clone turned up a few times. This chain joins TRBV7-9 and TRBJ2-1, with TRBD1 identical over 9 bases. With V trimmed by 3 bases and J by 1 base, 1 base remained unmatched. In germline, CDR1 is SEHNR, CDR2 FQNEAQ (reference sequence). This CDR3 is built from 15 residues. The CDR3: CASSFGTGSYNEQFF. In DNA form, the CDR3 reads TGTGCCAGCAGCTTTGGGACAGGGTCCTACAATGAGCAGTTCTTC.